Listed below are T cell receptor beta chains from one sample, sequenced in a study of shared clonotypes between healthy human individuals. Using immunoSEQ multiplex PCR, the repertoire was profiled, and TCRdb retains in-frame clones only, with some absent. The sample lists about 2.3 million clones; 85% to 95% were seen once. Sequences were obtained from naive CD4+ T cells from PBMCs. The receptors were gathered from a man aged 18 to 29 in good health. Some clones in this sample may be carry-over from other donors' samples. The CDR3 runs from the conserved cysteine through the conserved F or W. A D gene is named only where the DNA matches it firmly. Clone size is stated in some rows and not others, as once, few, many or a class when expanded.

>.|TRBV6-1|TRBD1|TRBJ2-7
TGTGCCAGCGCCGGACAGGGCCCCTACGAGCAGTACTTC
CASAGQGPYEQYF
>.|TRBV29-1|.|TRBJ2-5
TGCAGCGGGGGGGGCATTCGGGAGACCCAGTACTTC
CSGGGIRETQYF
>.|TRBV28|.|TRBJ2-2
TGTGCCAGCAGTTTCCCGGGGCGGGAAATCACCGGGGAGCTGTTTTTT
CASSFPGREITGELFF
>.|TRBV6-4|TRBD2|TRBJ2-5
TGTGCCAGCACCATGACTCTCCCTAGCGGGAGGGATGGGAAGACCCAGTACTTC
CASTMTLPSGRDGKTQYF
>.|TRBV11-2|.|TRBJ2-7
TGTGCCAGCAGCCCCCGCCTAGGTTCCTACGAGCAGTACTTC
CASSPRLGSYEQYF
>.|TRBV11-2|.|TRBJ1-4
TGTGCCAGCAGCCCGGCGGTACAGGGAGGCGATGAAAAACTGTTTTTT
CASSPAVQGGDEKLFF
>.|TRBV5-4|TRBD1|TRBJ1-6
TGTGCCAGCACTCCGACAGGGAGTGGCAATTCACCCCTCCACTTT
CASTPTGSGNSPLHF
>.|TRBV19|.|TRBJ2-1
TGTGCCAGTACCCGGAGGGCCGGTTACAATGAGCAGTTCTTC
CASTRRAGYNEQFF
>.|TRBV2|.|TRBJ2-7
TGTGCCAGCAGTGAGGTGGGGGCCTACGAGCAGTACTTC
CASSEVGAYEQYF
>.|TRBV4-3|.|TRBJ1-4
TGCGCCAGCAGCCACTATCGACAGTTAAATGAAAAACTGTTTTTT
CASSHYRQLNEKLFF
>once|TRBV30|.|TRBJ2-1
TGTGCCTGGAGAGCACAGGGTTACAATGAGCAGTTCTTC
CAWRAQGYNEQFF
>.|TRBV28|.|TRBJ1-4
TGTGCCAGCACCCATGGGGGAGAGAGGAATGAAAAACTGTTTTTT
CASTHGGERNEKLFF
>.|TRBV5-4|TRBD2|TRBJ2-1
TGTGCCAGCAGCTTGGCTGGACTAGAATACAATGAGCAGTTCTTC
CASSLAGLEYNEQFF
>.|TRBV2|.|TRBJ2-7
TGTGCCAGCAGTGAACAGGGACAAACCTACGAGCAGTACTTC
CASSEQGQTYEQYF
>.|TRBV6-4|TRBD1|TRBJ1-5
TGTGCCACGGGGGACAGGGAAAAAATCAATCAGCCCCAGCATTTT
CATGDREKINQPQHF
>once|TRBV6-6|TRBD1|TRBJ2-5
TGTGCCAGCAGTTCATCAGGGGGCCTTCTGAGGACCCAGTACTTC
CASSSSGGLLRTQYF
>.|TRBV27|TRBD2|TRBJ2-1
TGTGCCAGCAGTTTCTCCGAGGGACTAGCGGTCTACAATGAGCAGTTCTTC
CASSFSEGLAVYNEQFF
>.|TRBV27|TRBD2|TRBJ2-1
TGTGCCAGCAGTTTGGTAGCGGGAGGCCCCTACAATGAGCAGTTCTTC
CASSLVAGGPYNEQFF
>.|TRBV6-6|TRBD2|TRBJ2-1
TGTGCCAGCACTGGCGGGAGTGTATACAATGAGCAGTTCTTC
CASTGGSVYNEQFF
>.|TRBV11-1|TRBD1|TRBJ2-3
TGTGCCAGCAGCCCGGCGGGACAGGGGGTTACAGATACGCAGTATTTT
CASSPAGQGVTDTQYF
>.|TRBV5-1|TRBD2|TRBJ2-2
TGCGCCAGCAGCTTAAGCGGGAGTAACGGGGAGCTGTTTTTT
CASSLSGSNGELFF
>.|TRBV6-1|.|TRBJ2-3
TGTGCCAGCAGAACAGGGAGTAGCCGCACAGATACGCAGTATTTT
CASRTGSSRTDTQYF
>.|TRBV5-4|.|TRBJ1-4
TGTGCCAGCAGCATGGGGGGCGCAACTAATGAAAAACTGTTTTTT
CASSMGGATNEKLFF
>.|TRBV25-1|TRBD1|TRBJ2-1
TGTGCCAGCAGTGAGCATCGGACAGGGTCCGATGAGCAGTTCTTC
CASSEHRTGSDEQFF
>.|TRBV7-3|TRBD1|TRBJ2-1
TGTGCCAGCAACCAGGGGGCAGGTGAGCAGTTCTTC
CASNQGAGEQFF
>.|TRBV7-2|.|TRBJ2-2
TGTGCCAGCAGCTTAACGGGGAACACCGGGGAGCTGTTTTTT
CASSLTGNTGELFF
>.|TRBV18|TRBD1|TRBJ1-1
TGTGCCAGCTCACCAGGAACAGGGGGCGAGGGTGAAGCTTTCTTT
CASSPGTGGEGEAFF
>.|TRBV11-2|.|TRBJ2-2
TGTGCCAGCAGCTTAGTCCAGACTACCACCGGGGAGCTGTTTTTT
CASSLVQTTTGELFF
>.|TRBV19|TRBD1|TRBJ2-7
TGTGCCAGTAGTATAAGGGGACAGGGCGCCGAGCAGTACTTC
CASSIRGQGAEQYF
>.|TRBV28|TRBD2|TRBJ2-1
TGTGCCAGCACCCGAATCGGTTGGCGGGAGGGCAATGAGCAGTTCTTC
CASTRIGWREGNEQFF
>.|TRBV28|.|TRBJ1-1
TGTGCCAGCGGACAAGGGGTATCTGAAGCTTTCTTT
CASGQGVSEAFF
>.|TRBV7-9|TRBD1|TRBJ2-7
TGTGCCAGCAGCTTACAGGGGGCCTCCTACGAGCAGTACTTC
CASSLQGASYEQYF
>.|TRBV29-1|.|TRBJ1-3
TGCAGCGTCGAGTTCGGTTCTGGAAACACCATATATTTT
CSVEFGSGNTIYF